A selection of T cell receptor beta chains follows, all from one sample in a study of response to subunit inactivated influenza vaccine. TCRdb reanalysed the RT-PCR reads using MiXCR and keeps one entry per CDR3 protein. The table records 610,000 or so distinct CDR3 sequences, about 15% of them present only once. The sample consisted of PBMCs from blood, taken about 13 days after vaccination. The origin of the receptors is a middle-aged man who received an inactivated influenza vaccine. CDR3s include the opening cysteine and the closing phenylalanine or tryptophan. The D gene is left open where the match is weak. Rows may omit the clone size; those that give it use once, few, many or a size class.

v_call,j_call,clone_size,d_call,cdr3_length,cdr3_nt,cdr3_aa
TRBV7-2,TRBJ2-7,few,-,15,TGTGCCAGCAGCTTAGGGTGGGGCGCGCAGTACGAGCAGTACTTC,CASSLGWGAQYEQYF
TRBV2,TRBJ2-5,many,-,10,TGTGCCAGCAAGGTCCAGACCCAGTACTTC,CASKVQTQYF
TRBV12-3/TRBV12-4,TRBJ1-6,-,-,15,TGTGCCAGCAGGGGAAGGGATACCTATAATTCACCCCTCCACTTT,CASRGRDTYNSPLHF
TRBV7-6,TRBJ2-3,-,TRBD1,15,TGTGCCAGCAGCTTCCAGACAGGGATGGGAGATACGCAGTATTTT,CASSFQTGMGDTQYF
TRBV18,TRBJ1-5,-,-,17,TGTGCCAGCTCACCAAATTCCCCGGGGGCGGGCAATCAGCCCCAGCATTTT,CASSPNSPGAGNQPQHF
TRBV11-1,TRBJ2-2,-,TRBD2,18,TGTGCCAGCAGCTTAGGTAGCCTAGCGGGCTCGATCACCGGGGAGCTGTTTTTT,CASSLGSLAGSITGELFF
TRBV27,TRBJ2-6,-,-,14,TGTGCCAGCAGTTTTTACTCTGGGGCCAACGTCCTGACTTTC,CASSFYSGANVLTF
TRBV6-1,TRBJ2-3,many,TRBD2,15,TGTGCCAGCAGGGCTAGCGGTTCCCGCACAGATACGCAGTATTTT,CASRASGSRTDTQYF
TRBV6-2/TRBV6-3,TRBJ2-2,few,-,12,TGTGCCAGCAGTTACGCTCTGAGGGAGCTGTTTTTT,CASSYALRELFF
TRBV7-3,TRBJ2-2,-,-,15,TGTGCCAGCAGCCTATGGACTGCGAACACCGGGGAGCTGTTTTTT,CASSLWTANTGELFF
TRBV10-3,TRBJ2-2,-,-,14,TGTGCCATCAGTGACACAGGCCGGACCGGGGAGCTGTTTTTT,CAISDTGRTGELFF
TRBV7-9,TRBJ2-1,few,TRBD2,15,TGTGCCAGCAGCTTAACCAGCGGGAGACGGTATGAGCAGTTCTTC,CASSLTSGRRYEQFF
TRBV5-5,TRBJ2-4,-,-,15,TGTGCCAGCAGCTTGAACGGGGTAGGCAAAAACATTCAGTACTTC,CASSLNGVGKNIQYF
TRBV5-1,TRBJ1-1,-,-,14,TGCGCCAGCAGCTTGGTCGTTGGCTCCACTGAAGCTTTCTTT,CASSLVVGSTEAFF
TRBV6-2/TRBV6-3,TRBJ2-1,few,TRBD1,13,TGTGCCAGCAGAAGACAGGGGAACAATGAGCAGTTCTTC,CASRRQGNNEQFF
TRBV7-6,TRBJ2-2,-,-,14,TGTGCCAGCAGCTTATGGGGCCTAACCGGGGAGCTGTTTTTT,CASSLWGLTGELFF
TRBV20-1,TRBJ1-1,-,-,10,TGCAGTGCTAAGTACACTGAAGCTTTCTTT,CSAKYTEAFF
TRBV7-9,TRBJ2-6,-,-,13,TGTGCCAGCAGGGTCACCGGGGCCAACGTCCTGACTTTC,CASRVTGANVLTF
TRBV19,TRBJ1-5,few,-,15,TGTGCCAGTAGTATCGGGGGGGGCGGCAATCAGCCCCAGCATTTT,CASSIGGGGNQPQHF
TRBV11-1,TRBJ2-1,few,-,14,TGTGCCAGCACGACGGCTAGCTCCTACAATGAGCAGTTCTTC,CASTTASSYNEQFF
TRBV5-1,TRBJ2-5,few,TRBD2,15,TGCCCCAGCAGCTCGGCGGGGGGGACTTTTGAGACCCAGTACTTC,CPSSSAGGTFETQYF
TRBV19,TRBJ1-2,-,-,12,TGTGCCAGCTCGAGCGGGTACTATGGCTACACCTTC,CASSSGYYGYTF
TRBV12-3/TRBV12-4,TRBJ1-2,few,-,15,TGTGCCAGCAATGTAGGAGGGGGTCGTAGCTATGGCTACACCTTC,CASNVGGGRSYGYTF
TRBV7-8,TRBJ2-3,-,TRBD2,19,TGTGCCAGCAGCAACCCCCGGGCTAGCGGGGGCCCTCAAAAAGATACGCAGTATTTT,CASSNPRASGGPQKDTQYF
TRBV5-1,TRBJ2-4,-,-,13,TGCGCCAGCAGCCGGGACTCTGAAAACATTCAGTACTTC,CASSRDSENIQYF
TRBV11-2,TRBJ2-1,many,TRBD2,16,TGTGCCAGCAGCTGGAGAAGCGGGAGCTCCTACAATGAGCAGTTCTTC,CASSWRSGSSYNEQFF
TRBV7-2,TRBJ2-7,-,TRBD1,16,TGTGCCAGCAGCCCGGGGGTGGGACAGGTGGGCTACGAGCAGTACTTC,CASSPGVGQVGYEQYF
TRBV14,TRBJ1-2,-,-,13,TGTGCCAGCAGCCAAGATCGAGGGAATGGCTACACCTTC,CASSQDRGNGYTF